The 2 T cell receptor beta chains below all came from one sample that was sequenced in a study of blood T cell repertoires in COVID-19. The protocol was immunoSEQ multiplex PCR, while the TCRdb copy is restricted to in-frame clones and leaves out a portion. This table holds some 130,000 clones, around 83% found once. The source material was PBMCs or T cells enriched from blood (not recorded which). Every receptor here comes from a young man who had recovered from COVID-19.

This clone is a singleton in its sample. V usage is TRBV6-5 and J usage is TRBJ2-2; D ambiguous. Germline assignment: CDR1 MNHEY and CDR2 SVGAGI. This CDR3 spans 16 amino acids. The V end was cut by 2 bases, the J end by 6 bases, with 16 bases between. The CDR3 protein is CASSYRGYPTPGELFF. CDR3 nucleotides: TGTGCCAGCAGTTACCGAGGCTACCCAACACCCGGGGAGCTGTTTTTT.

The V and J genes are TRBV19 and TRBJ2-3; 8 nucleotides agree with TRBD2. Losses at the gene ends were 7 bases for V and 6 bases for J; bases not matched to a gene: 6. This CDR3 has 13 amino acids. Germline values: CDR1 LNHDA, CDR2 SQIVND (reference sequence). The CDR3 DNA is TGTGCCAGTACCATCGGGGGGGCTGATACGCAGTATTTT. Residues: CASTIGGADTQYF.